This T cell receptor (beta chain) was identified in a study of siplizumab effects on memory and regulatory T cells. Notes on the study in general: Under siplizumab, alloreactive sequences traced to unstimulated CD4+ memory cells were significantly reduced. The majority of clones, roughly 80-97% of proliferating CD4+ or CD8+ clones, lacked an assignable naive or memory phenotype. Confirmation was lacking for the suppressive function of proliferating Tregs derived from siplizumab cultures.

The CDR3 is 15 residues long. CDR1 and CDR2 (germline): LNHDA, SQIVND (reference sequence). The junction had 8 bases not matched to a gene; V was cut back by 3 bases and J by 4 bases. Each sample contributed approximately 94,000 TCR templates to the assay. Repertoires were generated with immunoSEQ multiplex PCR, while TCRdb's copy carries only in-frame clones and drops some. This table has fewer than 120,000 clones, roughly 90% appearing once. Details on this clone: The antigen remains unidentified.

The source material was CD4+ T cells sorted from blood. This clonotype was sampled from a human donor in good health. The rearrangement uses TRBV19 and TRBJ2-7, with TRBD1 identical over 8 bases. This chain's CDR3 is CASSISRGPWYEQYF. The DNA of the CDR3 is TGTGCCAGTAGTATCAGCAGGGGGCCATGGTACGAGCAGTACTTC.